Included here is one T cell receptor (beta chain) sequence, with context. These data originate in a study of shared T cell receptors in the human thymus. TCRdb keeps only in-frame clones here, not all; method: immunoSEQ multiplex PCR. Counted here are about 380,000 clones, about 95% occurring once; the ten biggest clones make up 0.015% to 0.02%. The length of the CDR3 is 16 residues. From germline, CDR1 is SGHDN and CDR2 FVKESK. The J segment lost 5 bases and the V segment lost 3 bases, leaving 4 bases of the junction unmatched. The source of this sequence is a human donor. The sequencing input was thymocytes. This chain joins TRBV14 and TRBJ2-3; 14 bases align to TRBD2. CDR3 coding DNA: TGTGCCAGCAGCCAGGGGACTAGCGGGAGTGGAGATACGCAGTATTTT. It encodes CASSQGTSGSGDTQYF.